These 12 T cell receptor beta chains were all obtained from the same sample, sequenced in a study of OX40 agonist ivuxolimab in advanced cancers. Assay used: immunoSEQ multiplex PCR; TCRdb lists only in-frame clones, some missing. The table records under 80,000 clones, approximately 85% of them present only once. The material sequenced was CD4+ or CD8+ T cells sorted from blood, taken in a trial of the OX40 agonist ivuxolimab. The receptor set was obtained from an adult with an advanced solid tumor such as melanoma, head and neck, liver or kidney cancer.

The chain uses TRBV28 and TRBJ1-2; 10 positions agree with TRBD1. Looked up from germline, CDR1 is MDHEN and CDR2 is SYDVKM. CDR3 size: 15 residues. The ends lost 6 bases at V and 6 bases at J; junction bases unmatched: 10. The CDR3 spells CASSQSRQGANGYTF. The CDR3 DNA reads as TGTGCCAGCAGCCAAAGCAGACAGGGGGCTAATGGCTACACCTTC.

The CDR3 coding sequence is TGTGCCAGCAGGCCGGACAGTGGGTACTATGGCTACACCTTC. Translating gives CASRPDSGYYGYTF. The chain has TRBV6-5 and TRBJ1-2; D might be TRBD1 (6 bases). The V end lost 6 bases, the J end lost 3 bases, and 14 bases lay between the germline ends. The CDR3 runs 14 residues. The germline gives CDR1 MNHEY, CDR2 SVGAGI.

The chain combines TRBV5-1 with TRBJ2-5, with D perhaps assigned TRBD1 or TRBD2 (5 bases each). Per germline, CDR1 SGHRS and CDR2 YFSETQ. This CDR3 spans 15 amino acids. Trimming took off 4 bases at V and 1 base at J, with 14 bases between the two ends. This chain's CDR3 is CASSLGTNIQETQYF. DNA for the CDR3: TGCGCCAGCAGCCTAGGGACGAACATCCAAGAGACCCAGTACTTC.

This clone showed up just once. V gene TRBV7-2 combines with J gene TRBJ2-2; D is ambiguous. There are 14 residues in the CDR3. V lost 5 bases and J lost 5, with 12 bases in between. Per the germline V gene, CDR1 is SGHTA and CDR2 is FQGNSA. The CDR3 DNA reads as TGTGCCAGCAGCGTTATCCTAGGGACCGGGGAGCTGTTTTTT. It is translated as CASSVILGTGELFF.

The chain couples TRBV7-9 to TRBJ2-7; D not resolved. This CDR3 spans 17 amino acids. Trimming shortened V by 1 base and J by 0 bases, and 16 bases separated the two germline ends. Germline loops: CDR1 SEHNR, CDR2 FQNEAQ (reference sequence). The CDR3 loop is CASSLGMGGLNSYEQYF. In nucleotides, the CDR3 is TGTGCCAGCAGCTTAGGTATGGGCGGATTAAACTCCTACGAGCAGTACTTC.

The J gene is TRBJ2-7, the V gene TRBV7-2, with TRBD2 matching 8 bases. The CDR3 spans 13 residues. Germline lookup yields CDR1 SGHTA and CDR2 FQGNSA. V shed 5 bases and J 3 bases; nucleotides not matched to a gene: 3. CDR3 in DNA: TGTGCCAGCAGCGTCACTAGCGGCTACGAGCAGTACTTC. It specifies CASSVTSGYEQYF.

The chain employs TRBV19 and TRBJ1-5; a possible D gene is TRBD1 (6 bases). The CDR3 has 16 residues. Germline CDR1 is LNHDA and CDR2 is SQIVND (reference sequence). Trimming removed 4 bases at V and 5 bases at J, with 18 bases between. The CDR3 region is CASSTPFRGGDQPQHF. CDR3 DNA: TGTGCCAGTAGTACACCGTTCAGAGGGGGAGATCAGCCCCAGCATTTT.

The chain joins TRBV4-2 to TRBJ1-1; D is perhaps TRBD1 (5 bases). Germline V gives CDR1 LGHNA, CDR2 YNFKEQ. Trimming took 1 base from V and 0 from J, leaving 18 bases between them. The CDR3 sequence is 18 residues long. As DNA, the CDR3 is TGTGCCAGCAGCCAAGGGCAGGGCGGATTGAGAATGAACACTGAAGCTTTCTTT. Translating gives CASSQGQGGLRMNTEAFF.

This clone turned up a few times. One junction end disagrees with the germline gene, perhaps due to a read error. The chain is built from TRBV11-2 and TRBJ2-7; D possibly corresponds to TRBD1 (6 bases). Germline V gives CDR1 SGHAT, CDR2 FQNNGV. The length of the CDR3 is 12 residues. CDR3 sequence reads: CASSLNRDTTIF. The DNA for the CDR3 is TGTGCCAGCAGCCTTAACCGGGACACTACGATATTC.

This clone was seen a single time. The CDR3 reads CASGDRDRDTGELFF. Here the CDR3 DNA reads TGTGCTAGTGGTGACCGGGACAGGGACACCGGGGAGCTGTTTTTT. This sequence joins TRBV12-5 and TRBJ2-2; 9 bases line up with TRBD1. The CDR3 loop spans 15 amino acids. Germline CDR1 and CDR2: LGHNT and FRNRAP. Trimming cost V 5 bases and J 3 bases; bases outside gene matches: 4.

This chain links TRBV30 with TRBJ1-1; perhaps TRBD1 as D (6 bases). The V end was cut by 0 bases, the J end by 1 base, with 9 bases between. Germline V gene lookup returns CDR1 GTSNPN and CDR2 SVGIG (reference sequence). The CDR3 contains 14 residues. The CDR3 is CAWSVGHPNTEAFF. The CDR3, as DNA: TGTGCCTGGAGTGTGGGACATCCGAACACTGAAGCTTTCTTT.

The J gene is TRBJ2-5, the V gene TRBV27; a possible D gene is TRBD1 (5 bases). Germline CDR1 and CDR2: MNHEY and SMNVEV (reference sequence). The germline V and J ends were trimmed by 7 bases and 5 bases, with 8 bases remaining between them. The CDR3 loop spans 11 amino acids. CDR3 sequence: CASKGRETQYF. For the CDR3, the DNA is TGTGCCAGCAAGGGGCGGGAGACCCAGTACTTC.